These T cell receptor beta chains were read from a single sample in a study of cytomegalovirus exposure and HLA in healthy donors. TCRdb keeps only in-frame clones here, not all; method: immunoSEQ multiplex PCR. The repertoire holds roughly 330,000 clones, with roughly 87% as singletons. Source material: PBMCs. The receptors were sampled from a woman in her 30s in good health and CMV-seropositive. Each CDR3 is given with its conserved first and last residue. D genes are given only for firm matches. Clone sizes are given selectively: once, few, many, or a class where the clone is expanded.

J gene: TRBJ1-6
clone size: NA
D gene: NA
V gene: TRBV6-6
CDR3 DNA: TGTGCCAGCAGTTACTCGACGGGATTCGTAAATTCACCCCTCCACTTT
CDR3 protein: CASSYSTGFVNSPLHF

J gene: TRBJ1-5
clone size: NA
D gene: TRBD1
V gene: TRBV5-8
CDR3 DNA: TGTGCCAGCAACAAGGACAGGGCTGGCAATCAGCCCCAGCATTTT
CDR3 protein: CASNKDRAGNQPQHF

J gene: TRBJ2-7
clone size: NA
D gene: TRBD1
V gene: TRBV4-3
CDR3 DNA: TGCGCCAGCAGCCAAGATATTAGGACAGGGGGCTACGAGCAGTACTTC
CDR3 protein: CASSQDIRTGGYEQYF

J gene: TRBJ2-5
clone size: NA
D gene: NA
V gene: TRBV20-1
CDR3 DNA: TGCAGTGCTAAGGGAGGAGAGACCCAGTACTTC
CDR3 protein: CSAKGGETQYF

J gene: TRBJ2-1
clone size: NA
D gene: NA
V gene: TRBV9
CDR3 DNA: TGTGCCAGCAGCGCGGGACTGTTCCGGTTCTTC
CDR3 protein: CASSAGLFRFF

J gene: TRBJ2-3
clone size: NA
D gene: NA
V gene: TRBV4-1
CDR3 DNA: TGCGCCAGCAGCCAAGGCTCCTTGGATACGCAGTATTTT
CDR3 protein: CASSQGSLDTQYF

J gene: TRBJ2-7
clone size: NA
D gene: NA
V gene: TRBV7-9
CDR3 DNA: TGTGCCAGCAGCTTGGACTCTGACTACGAGCAGTACTTC
CDR3 protein: CASSLDSDYEQYF

J gene: TRBJ1-2
clone size: once
D gene: NA
V gene: TRBV6-5
CDR3 DNA: TGTGCCAGCAAAGACACCTATGGCTACACCTTC
CDR3 protein: CASKDTYGYTF

J gene: TRBJ2-5
clone size: NA
D gene: NA
V gene: TRBV7-2
CDR3 DNA: TGTGCCAGCAGCTACAGGGCGATCGAGACCCAGTACTTC
CDR3 protein: CASSYRAIETQYF

J gene: TRBJ1-2
clone size: NA
D gene: NA
V gene: TRBV2
CDR3 DNA: TGTGCCAGCAGTGAACGACAAACTAGGGGTGGCTACACCTTC
CDR3 protein: CASSERQTRGGYTF

J gene: TRBJ2-5
clone size: NA
D gene: NA
V gene: TRBV7-9
CDR3 DNA: TGTGCCGCATCGTCCGGGACCCCCTACTTC
CDR3 protein: CAASSGTPYF

J gene: TRBJ1-2
clone size: NA
D gene: TRBD1
V gene: TRBV7-9
CDR3 DNA: TGTGCCAGCAGCCCGGGACAGAACTATGGCTACACCTTC
CDR3 protein: CASSPGQNYGYTF

J gene: TRBJ2-5
clone size: NA
D gene: TRBD2
V gene: TRBV30
CDR3 DNA: TGTGCCTGGAGTGCCAGTGGGACTAACGGGATGCGAGGGACCCAGTACTTC
CDR3 protein: CAWSASGTNGMRGTQYF

J gene: TRBJ2-7
clone size: NA
D gene: NA
V gene: TRBV7-9
CDR3 DNA: TGTGCCAGCCGCTTAACAGGGACCTACGAGCAGTACTTC
CDR3 protein: CASRLTGTYEQYF

J gene: TRBJ2-7
clone size: NA
D gene: TRBD1
V gene: TRBV10-3
CDR3 DNA: TGTGCCATCAAACAGGGGCAAACCTACGAGCAGTACTTC
CDR3 protein: CAIKQGQTYEQYF

J gene: TRBJ2-7
clone size: NA
D gene: NA
V gene: TRBV6-5
CDR3 DNA: TGTGCCAGCAGTTACTCCATCAGGGAGAAGTCCTACGAGCAGTACTTC
CDR3 protein: CASSYSIREKSYEQYF

J gene: TRBJ1-6
clone size: NA
D gene: NA
V gene: TRBV7-9
CDR3 DNA: TGTGCCAGCAGGACCCGGGACTCCCAGGTGCCCCTCCACTTT
CDR3 protein: CASRTRDSQVPLHF

J gene: TRBJ1-1
clone size: few
D gene: TRBD1
V gene: TRBV6-1
CDR3 DNA: TGTGCCAGCAGTGAGGGACAGGGGAACACTGAAGCTTTCTTT
CDR3 protein: CASSEGQGNTEAFF

J gene: TRBJ2-7
clone size: NA
D gene: TRBD1
V gene: TRBV28
CDR3 DNA: TGTGCCAGCAGTGAGGGGGCTGACGAGCAGTACTTC
CDR3 protein: CASSEGADEQYF

J gene: TRBJ1-5
clone size: NA
D gene: NA
V gene: TRBV30
CDR3 DNA: TGTGCCTGGAGTGTACGGGGGAGTGGCAATCAGCCCCAGCATTTT
CDR3 protein: CAWSVRGSGNQPQHF

J gene: TRBJ2-3
clone size: NA
D gene: NA
V gene: TRBV30
CDR3 DNA: TGTACCCCCCGCAGCCCCGCAGTCCACACAGATACGCAGTATTTT
CDR3 protein: CTPRSPAVHTDTQYF

J gene: TRBJ1-3
clone size: NA
D gene: NA
V gene: TRBV4-2
CDR3 DNA: TGTGCCAGCAGCCAAGAGGAGGGAAACACCATATATTTT
CDR3 protein: CASSQEEGNTIYF

J gene: TRBJ1-2
clone size: once
D gene: TRBD1
V gene: TRBV7-6
CDR3 DNA: TGTGCCAGCAGCACGGGACAGGGGAGCTATGGCTACACCTTC
CDR3 protein: CASSTGQGSYGYTF

J gene: TRBJ1-3
clone size: NA
D gene: NA
V gene: TRBV4-3
CDR3 DNA: TGCGCCAGCAGCCAAGAGGTCACAGGGAATACCGGAAACACCATATATTTT
CDR3 protein: CASSQEVTGNTGNTIYF

J gene: TRBJ2-5
clone size: NA
D gene: NA
V gene: TRBV7-2
CDR3 DNA: TGTGCCAGCAGCCTACACGAGTACCAAGAGACCCAGTACTTC
CDR3 protein: CASSLHEYQETQYF

J gene: TRBJ2-7
clone size: NA
D gene: NA
V gene: TRBV19
CDR3 DNA: TGTGCCAGTAGTATGGTCCACCTTAAATACTACGAGCAGTACTTC
CDR3 protein: CASSMVHLKYYEQYF

J gene: TRBJ2-1
clone size: few
D gene: TRBD2
V gene: TRBV10-3
CDR3 DNA: TGTGCCATCAGGGCTCTAGCGGGGGGGTACAATGAGCAGTTCTTC
CDR3 protein: CAIRALAGGYNEQFF

J gene: TRBJ1-2
clone size: NA
D gene: NA
V gene: TRBV9
CDR3 DNA: TGTGCCAGCAGCGTAGGAGGCGGGGGGGACTATGGCTACACCTTC
CDR3 protein: CASSVGGGGDYGYTF

J gene: TRBJ2-2
clone size: NA
D gene: NA
V gene: TRBV7-9
CDR3 DNA: TGTGCCAGCAGCTTAGCGATAGGACCGAACACCGGGGAGCTGTTTTTT
CDR3 protein: CASSLAIGPNTGELFF

J gene: TRBJ2-5
clone size: NA
D gene: NA
V gene: TRBV25-1
CDR3 DNA: TGTGCCACCAAGAGGCAGACCCAAGAGACCCAGTACTTC
CDR3 protein: CATKRQTQETQYF

J gene: TRBJ1-4
clone size: NA
D gene: NA
V gene: TRBV5-4
CDR3 DNA: TGTGCCAGCAGCTTGGCGACAGGATCTAATGAAAAACTGTTTTTT
CDR3 protein: CASSLATGSNEKLFF

J gene: TRBJ2-7
clone size: few
D gene: NA
V gene: TRBV11-2
CDR3 DNA: TGTGCCAGCAGCTTAGCCCACTACGAGCAGTACTTC
CDR3 protein: CASSLAHYEQYF

J gene: TRBJ1-6
clone size: NA
D gene: NA
V gene: TRBV6-1
CDR3 DNA: TGTGCCAGCAGTGATAATGGGGAGGGTTCACCCCTCCACTTT
CDR3 protein: CASSDNGEGSPLHF

J gene: TRBJ2-1
clone size: NA
D gene: TRBD2
V gene: TRBV10-1
CDR3 DNA: TGCGCCAGCAGCCGATCGGCTAGCGGGATTGGGAGGATCGACAATGAGCAGTTCTTC
CDR3 protein: CASSRSASGIGRIDNEQFF

J gene: TRBJ2-7
clone size: NA
D gene: TRBD1
V gene: TRBV25-1
CDR3 DNA: TGTGCCACTGCGGGACAGGGGAGCGCCTTACGCGAGCAGTACTTC
CDR3 protein: CATAGQGSALREQYF

J gene: TRBJ2-7
clone size: NA
D gene: NA
V gene: TRBV6-1
CDR3 DNA: TGTGCCAGCAGTCTAAGTCCTTACTCCTACGAGCAGTACTTC
CDR3 protein: CASSLSPYSYEQYF

J gene: TRBJ1-5
clone size: NA
D gene: NA
V gene: TRBV1
CDR3 DNA: TGCACCAGCAGCCAAATAAACAGGAATCCCTTAAAAGAGAGCAATCAGCCCCAGCATTTT
CDR3 protein: CTSSQINRNPLKESNQPQHF

J gene: TRBJ1-1
clone size: NA
D gene: NA
V gene: TRBV30
CDR3 DNA: TGTGCCTGGAGTGCAAATACCGGACGGAAGAACACTGAAGCTTTCTTT
CDR3 protein: CAWSANTGRKNTEAFF

J gene: TRBJ1-2
clone size: NA
D gene: NA
V gene: TRBV6-5
CDR3 DNA: TGTGCCAGCAGTGGCCGGGTGAACTATGGCTACACCTTC
CDR3 protein: CASSGRVNYGYTF

J gene: TRBJ2-5
clone size: NA
D gene: TRBD1
V gene: TRBV15
CDR3 DNA: TGTGCCACCAGCAGATACACAGGGGGCTTAGAGACCCAGTACTTC
CDR3 protein: CATSRYTGGLETQYF

J gene: TRBJ2-2
clone size: NA
D gene: TRBD1
V gene: TRBV6-6
CDR3 DNA: TGTGCCAGCAGCCGGGGACAGCGTAACACCGGGGAGCTGTTTTTT
CDR3 protein: CASSRGQRNTGELFF

J gene: TRBJ1-4
clone size: NA
D gene: TRBD1
V gene: TRBV9
CDR3 DNA: TGTGCCAGCAGCGGCTCCGGGACAGCAGGAGAAAAACTGTTTTTT
CDR3 protein: CASSGSGTAGEKLFF

J gene: TRBJ2-2
clone size: NA
D gene: TRBD1
V gene: TRBV7-8
CDR3 DNA: TGTGCCAGCAGCTTCGGGACAGCTTCGAACACCGGGGAGCTGTTTTTT
CDR3 protein: CASSFGTASNTGELFF

J gene: TRBJ1-1
clone size: once
D gene: NA
V gene: TRBV7-8
CDR3 DNA: TGTGCCAGCAGGGAAGGGGTCACTGAAGCTTTCTTT
CDR3 protein: CASREGVTEAFF

J gene: TRBJ2-7
clone size: few
D gene: NA
V gene: TRBV19
CDR3 DNA: TGTGCCAGTAGTTTTGAGGACACCCGCTCCTACGAGCAGTACTTC
CDR3 protein: CASSFEDTRSYEQYF

J gene: TRBJ1-2
clone size: NA
D gene: TRBD1
V gene: TRBV7-2
CDR3 DNA: TGTGCCAGCAGCTCCCCAACAACGAGGCGACAGGGGAACTATGGCTACACCTTC
CDR3 protein: CASSSPTTRRQGNYGYTF

J gene: TRBJ2-7
clone size: NA
D gene: TRBD1
V gene: TRBV5-1
CDR3 DNA: TGCGCCAGCAGCTTGGGGACCAGGACAGGGATACCACGGTTGGAGCAGTACTTC
CDR3 protein: CASSLGTRTGIPRLEQYF

J gene: TRBJ1-6
clone size: NA
D gene: NA
V gene: TRBV7-9
CDR3 DNA: TGTGCCAGCAGACCAACAGGTCATAATTCACCCCTCCACTTT
CDR3 protein: CASRPTGHNSPLHF

J gene: TRBJ2-7
clone size: NA
D gene: TRBD1
V gene: TRBV10-3
CDR3 DNA: TGTGCCATCAGTATGGGACAGAGCTCCTACGAGCAGTACTTC
CDR3 protein: CAISMGQSSYEQYF

J gene: TRBJ2-1
clone size: NA
D gene: NA
V gene: TRBV27
CDR3 DNA: TGTGCCAGCAGTTTATCCCTTACCAATGAGCAGTTCTTC
CDR3 protein: CASSLSLTNEQFF

J gene: TRBJ1-1
clone size: few
D gene: NA
V gene: TRBV4-2
CDR3 DNA: TGTGCCAGCAGCCAGGCTAGACAGAACACTGAAGCTTTCTTT
CDR3 protein: CASSQARQNTEAFF